These T cell receptor beta chains were read from a single sample in a study of T cell repertoires in cytomegalovirus infection. TCRdb called the reads again in MiXCR, with one record for every CDR3 protein. The sample contains over 250,000 distinct CDR3 sequences, around 25% of which appear only once. Sample: PBMCs. Receptor source: a human donor in good health (CMV status not recorded). Some clones in this sample may be carry-over from other donors' samples. Each CDR3 is given with its conserved first and last residue. The D gene is left open where the match is weak. The size field is filled for only some rows; it gives once, few, many or a size class.

len	v_gene	j_gene	abundance	d_gene	CDR3nt	CDR3aa
13	TRBV6-2/TRBV6-3	TRBJ2-1	many	NA	TGTGCCAGCAGTTCGCCGGGGAACAATGAGCAGTTCTTC	CASSSPGNNEQFF
16	TRBV2	TRBJ1-2	NA	NA	TGTGCCAGCAGCCAAAGGACACTTAATTTTAACTATGGCTACACCTTC	CASSQRTLNFNYGYTF
11	TRBV10-2	TRBJ1-1	NA	NA	TGCGCCAGCAGCCAGAGCACTGAAGCTTTCTTT	CASSQSTEAFF
11	TRBV30	TRBJ2-7	few	NA	TGTGCCTGGAGTTCCGGGGCTGAGCAGTACTTC	CAWSSGAEQYF
15	TRBV28	TRBJ2-5	NA	NA	TGTGCCAGCAGTACGACTACGGGGAACCAAGAGACCCAGTACTTC	CASSTTTGNQETQYF
14	TRBV7-9	TRBJ2-2	few	NA	TGTGCCAGCAGCTTAGTGATGCCCACCGGGGAGCTGTTTTTT	CASSLVMPTGELFF
11	TRBV6-8	TRBJ2-7	NA	NA	TGTGCCAGCACGTATAAGTACGAGCAGTACTTC	CASTYKYEQYF
15	TRBV7-9	TRBJ1-1	few	TRBD1	TGTGCCAGCAGATCCGACAGGGGGATGAACACTGAAGCTTTCTTT	CASRSDRGMNTEAFF
15	TRBV15	TRBJ1-5	many	NA	TGTGCCACCAGCAGAGAAGCCGGTAGCAATCAGCCCCAGCATTTT	CATSREAGSNQPQHF
14	TRBV7-2	TRBJ2-7	many	NA	TGTGCCAGCGGCCCGGCAGGGAAAAAGAACGAGCAGTACTTC	CASGPAGKKNEQYF
15	TRBV6-5	TRBJ1-6	few	NA	TGTGCCAGCAGTTACTCGCTCGGGATTAATTCACCCCTCCACTTT	CASSYSLGINSPLHF
12	TRBV7-2	TRBJ2-2	many	NA	TGTGCCAGCAGCTTATTGAGGGGGGAGCTGTTTTTT	CASSLLRGELFF
15	TRBV20-1	TRBJ2-3	NA	TRBD2	TGCAGTGCCAGAGCTAGCGGGAGGTTGACAGATACGCAGTATTTT	CSARASGRLTDTQYF
12	TRBV28	TRBJ2-4	few	NA	TGTGCCTGCGGGACAGCGGAGGACATTCAGTACTTC	CACGTAEDIQYF
14	TRBV6-6	TRBJ2-3	few	NA	TGTGCCAGCAAGCCGGGCCCCTCCACAGATACGCAGTATTTT	CASKPGPSTDTQYF
15	TRBV28	TRBJ2-2	many	NA	TGTGCCGGGAGTACAGGGATCGAGAACACCGGGGAGCTGTTTTTT	CAGSTGIENTGELFF
12	TRBV7-8	TRBJ2-7	many	NA	TGTGCCAGCAGCTTAGACGGGGTCGAGCAGTACTTC	CASSLDGVEQYF
13	TRBV2	TRBJ2-3	NA	NA	TGTGCCAGCACCAGGAGTAAGACAGATACGCAGTATTTT	CASTRSKTDTQYF
16	TRBV7-9	TRBJ1-6	NA	TRBD1	TGTGCCAGCAGTTCTTCCGAGCCGACAGGGATCGGACCCCTCCACTTT	CASSSSEPTGIGPLHF
16	TRBV5-4	TRBJ1-2	NA	TRBD1	TGTGCCAGCAGCACCCCCGGGACAGGTCTCGGCTATGGCTACACCTTC	CASSTPGTGLGYGYTF
15	TRBV7-2	TRBJ2-3	NA	TRBD1	TGTGCCAGCAGCCGGGGACAGCTGAGCACAGATACGCAGTATTTT	CASSRGQLSTDTQYF
17	TRBV7-8	TRBJ2-5	many	TRBD2	TGTGCCAGCAGCTTAGTGGGGGGCGGGAGGGTTCCAGAGACCCAGTACTTC	CASSLVGGGRVPETQYF
15	TRBV20-1	TRBJ2-1	NA	NA	TGCAGTGCCCCGAAGGCGGGAAGCTCCTACAATGAGCAGTTCTTC	CSAPKAGSSYNEQFF
13	TRBV7-6	TRBJ2-2	many	NA	TGTGCCAGCAGCTTTTCAGGTCCCGGGGAGCTGTTTTTT	CASSFSGPGELFF
15	TRBV24-1	TRBJ2-3	many	NA	TGTGCCACCAGTGATTGGGGTCAGGGCACAGATACGCAGTATTTT	CATSDWGQGTDTQYF
14	TRBV12-3/TRBV12-4	TRBJ1-3	NA	NA	TGTGCCAGCAGTTTGGGACCCCCGGGGGACACCATATATTTT	CASSLGPPGDTIYF
18	TRBV6-4	TRBJ1-1	many	TRBD1	TGTGCCAGCAGTTCTTCTCCGGGGGGACAGGGAAGATTCACTGAAGCTTTCTTT	CASSSSPGGQGRFTEAFF
15	TRBV5-3	TRBJ1-5	NA	NA	TGTGCCAGCAGCTTTTACGGGAATAGCAATCAGCCCCAGCATTTT	CASSFYGNSNQPQHF
13	TRBV7-6	TRBJ1-4	NA	NA	TGTGCCAGCAGCTTATACGGAAGTGAAAAACTGTTTTTT	CASSLYGSEKLFF